This T cell receptor beta chain derives from a study of PD-1 blockade in mismatch repair-deficient tumors. Looking at the study overall: All were previously treated, progressing patients with 12 mismatch repair-deficient cancer types. Study-level points and caveats: Tumor-resident clones, often undetectable pretreatment in blood, expanded then contracted after pembrolizumab.

As to this clone: The antigen remains unidentified.

The CDR3 extends over 13 amino acids. V lost 3 bases to trimming and J lost 7 bases, with 10 bases between them. Germline V lookup: CDR1 LNHDA, CDR2 SQIVND (reference sequence). TCRs were sequenced from a few patients responding to pembrolizumab. Assay used: immunoSEQ multiplex PCR; TCRdb lists only in-frame clones, some missing. The sample carries about 51,000 clones, more than 75% recorded once. This chain links TRBV19 with TRBJ1-5; maybe TRBD1 (6 bases). The sequence was obtained from an adult with mismatch repair-deficient cancer. The starting material was peripheral blood, obtained 4 weeks after starting pembrolizumab. The CDR3: CASSIRGGQPQHF. CDR3 coding DNA: TGTGCCAGTAGTATCAGGGGTGGCCAGCCCCAGCATTTT.